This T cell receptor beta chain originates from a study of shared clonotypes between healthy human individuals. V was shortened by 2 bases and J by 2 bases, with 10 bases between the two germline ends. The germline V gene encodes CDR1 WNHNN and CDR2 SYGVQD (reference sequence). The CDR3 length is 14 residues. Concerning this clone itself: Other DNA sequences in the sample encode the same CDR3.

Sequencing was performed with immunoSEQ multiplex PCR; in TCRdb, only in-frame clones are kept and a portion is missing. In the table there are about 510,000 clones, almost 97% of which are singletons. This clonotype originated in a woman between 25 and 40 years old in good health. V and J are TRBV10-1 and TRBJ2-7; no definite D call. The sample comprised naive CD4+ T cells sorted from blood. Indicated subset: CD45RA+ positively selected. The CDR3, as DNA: TGCGCCAGCAGTGAGCGTCTGCGACCCTACGAGCAGTACTTC. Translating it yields CASSERLRPYEQYF.